The following is a TCR beta chain sequence with its context. This entry comes from a study of human T cells and chemical hapten exposure. The library attached unique molecular identifiers to individual cDNA molecules. Authors' processing steps: With a range of 23,224 to 690,600, the median per sample was roughly 95,000 TCRs. TCRdb re-derived calls from the RACE reads in MiXCR, one entry per CDR3 protein. TCRdb assigned the V and J calls; the authors' analysis was not used. Altogether tens of thousands of distinct CDR3 sequences are present, about 6.6% being singletons, with the ten largest covering approximately 1.3%. Documented time point: patch test 2, 6 weeks after DPC sensitization. The treatment: therapeutic diphenylcyclopropenone sensitization with weekly scalp DPC. V lost 3 bases, J lost 7 bases, and 14 bases stayed unmatched. Germline CDR1 reads SGHNT; CDR2 reads YYREEE (reference sequence). The CDR3 contains 16 residues.

The source material was whole blood, sampled in connection with sensitization to the hapten diphenylcyclopropenone (DPC). The receptor's source is a woman in her 30s with alopecia areata. Some clones in this sample may be carry-over from other donors' samples. The J gene is TRBJ1-2, the V gene TRBV5-4; 8 positions match TRBD1. CDR3 DNA: TGTGCCAGCAGCTCGTGGTCTGGACAGGGAGCAGGTGGCTACACCTTC. The encoded protein is CASSSWSGQGAGGYTF.